This record concerns one T cell receptor (beta chain) sequence. This sample was taken from a study of regulatory T cells in long-lasting Graves disease. In germline, CDR1 is LGHNT, CDR2 FRNRAP. V was clipped by 2 bases and J by 4 bases, with 12 bases between them. The CDR3 is 14 amino acids. In building TCR beta libraries, iRepertoire HTBI primers were used together with Arm-PCR of CDR3 regions. Each CDR3 protein gets one entry after TCRdb re-called the multiplex PCR reads with MiXCR. The sample includes hundreds of thousands of distinct CDR3 sequences, about 16% seen only once; the top ten take roughly 25%. The sample's time point: newly diagnosed GD, antithyroid drugs for less than 3 months. PBMCs were the source of the RNA used for TCR sequencing. The patients included were those that came from an endocrinology department in Xi'an, China. EDTA tubes received roughly 8.6 milliliters of drawn peripheral blood.

These data also featured in a second study, about T cells in Graves' hyperthyroidism and ophthalmopathy.

This rearrangement joins TRBV12-5 to TRBJ2-7; D possibly corresponds to TRBD1 (5 bases). The clonotype was recovered from a woman aged 35-60 years with Graves disease. Specimen: peripheral blood mononuclear cells (PBMCs), collected at new diagnosis, from a patient treated with antithyroid drugs. CDR3 sequence reads: CASGLPGISYEQYF. The CDR3 DNA is TGTGCTAGTGGTTTGCCAGGGATTTCGTACGAGCAGTACTTC.